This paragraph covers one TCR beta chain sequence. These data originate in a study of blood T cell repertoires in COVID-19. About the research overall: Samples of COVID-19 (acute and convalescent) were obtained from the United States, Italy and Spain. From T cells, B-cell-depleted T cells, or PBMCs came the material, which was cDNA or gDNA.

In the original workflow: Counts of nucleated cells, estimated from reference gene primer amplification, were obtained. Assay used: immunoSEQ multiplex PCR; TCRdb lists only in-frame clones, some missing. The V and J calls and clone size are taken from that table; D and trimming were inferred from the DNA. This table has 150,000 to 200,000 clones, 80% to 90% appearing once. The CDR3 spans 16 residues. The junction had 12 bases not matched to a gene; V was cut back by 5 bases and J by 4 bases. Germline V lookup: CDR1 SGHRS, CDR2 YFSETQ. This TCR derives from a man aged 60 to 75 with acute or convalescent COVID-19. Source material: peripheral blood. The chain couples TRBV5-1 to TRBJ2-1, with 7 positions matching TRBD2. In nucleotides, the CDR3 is TGCGCCAGCAGGCCCGGGGCTAGCGGATATTACAATGAGCAGTTCTTC. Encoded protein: CASRPGASGYYNEQFF.